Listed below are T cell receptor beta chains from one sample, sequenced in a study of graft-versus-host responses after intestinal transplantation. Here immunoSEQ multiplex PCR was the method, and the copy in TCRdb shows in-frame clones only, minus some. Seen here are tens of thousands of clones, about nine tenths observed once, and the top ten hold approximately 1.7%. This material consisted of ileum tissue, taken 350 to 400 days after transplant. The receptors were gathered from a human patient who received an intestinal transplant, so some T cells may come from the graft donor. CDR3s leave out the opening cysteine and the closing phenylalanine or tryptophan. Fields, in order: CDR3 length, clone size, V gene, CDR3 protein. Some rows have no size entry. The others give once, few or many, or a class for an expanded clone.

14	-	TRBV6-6	ASSWGGTSETYEQY
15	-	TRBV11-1	ASSPPDVIGQPYEQY
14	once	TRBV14	ASSQSLVDWDYGYT
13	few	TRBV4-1	ASSQDGSVAYEQY
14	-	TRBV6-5	ASSYSRLAGGYTQY
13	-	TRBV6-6	ASSLNRGVNEKLF
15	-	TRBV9	ASSVGAGGPPYNEQF
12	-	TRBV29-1	SVAGTGTTGELF
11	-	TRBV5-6	ASSLNLLYEQY
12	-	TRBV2	ASSEEGARTEAF
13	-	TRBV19	ASSIRTGVNTEAF
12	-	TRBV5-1	ASSFSASTDTQY
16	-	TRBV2	ASSYRTGLAGYTDTQY
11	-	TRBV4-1	ASSQAVNTEAF
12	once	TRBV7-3	ASSLTSGLYEQY
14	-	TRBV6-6	ASSYKQGGYSYEQY
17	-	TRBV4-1	ASSPDPGGAQNSNQPQH
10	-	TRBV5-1	ASSGQGIEQF
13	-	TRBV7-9	ASSRASGRQETQY
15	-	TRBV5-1	ASSSGTGFPMNTEAF
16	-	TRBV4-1	ASSQVPPSGLVTETQY
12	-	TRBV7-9	ASSLSTGPDTQY
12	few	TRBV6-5	ASRRQGSGNTIY
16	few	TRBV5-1	ASSIFQRGRGSYNEQF
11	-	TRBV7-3	ASSQSRGETQY
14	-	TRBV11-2	ASSPGEREFTDTQY
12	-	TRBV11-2	ASSLSGFNYGYT
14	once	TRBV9	ASSPDRSGSYNEQF
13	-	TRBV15	ATSRDQRIPEGAF
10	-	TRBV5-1	ASSLSGYEQY
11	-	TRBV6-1	ASIATGNQPQH
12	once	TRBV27	ASIGLAGVREQY
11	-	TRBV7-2	ASSLARTYEQY
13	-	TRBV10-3	AISDLMGANEKLF
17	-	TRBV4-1	ASSSGAPGEDRGRSEQY
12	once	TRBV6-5	ASIMGAAKNIQY
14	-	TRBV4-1	ASREEVSSYNSPLH
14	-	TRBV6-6	ASSYSTGGANHEQY
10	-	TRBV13	ASSSVAGELF
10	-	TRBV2	ASMDPRNEQY
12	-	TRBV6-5	ASSAGFSGNTIY
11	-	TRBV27	ASSLGIQETQY
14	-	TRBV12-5	ASGLKLAGVAETQY
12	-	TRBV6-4	ASSYNRGGDTQY
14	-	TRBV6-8	ASSYGLEGSYNEQF
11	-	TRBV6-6	ASTLGVRYGYT
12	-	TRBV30	AWSIAGGNNEQF
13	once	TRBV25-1	ASSEILNPYNEQF
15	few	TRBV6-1	ASSEGLGRGRGSPLH
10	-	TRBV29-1	SVDAGDAEAF
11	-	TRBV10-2	ASGTGYQETQY
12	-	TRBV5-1	ASSLLTGKNIQY
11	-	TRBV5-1	ASSLDRGTEAF
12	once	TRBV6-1	ASSVMTANYGYT
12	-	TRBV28	ASSMGQGSYEQY